Below are 27 T cell receptor beta chains sequenced from a single sample in a study of T cells in Graves' hyperthyroidism and ophthalmopathy. Amplification of TCR beta CDR3 regions used RNA as the template. The HTBI primer set was used in a first-round RT-PCR of the TCR CDR3. In TCRdb, the multiplex PCR reads were re-called with MiXCR into one record per CDR3 protein. This sample has around 560,000 distinct CDR3 sequences, with approximately 16% found just once. The material sequenced was blood. These TCRs come from a woman between 18 and 29 years old with Graves' hyperthyroidism.

This sequence joins TRBV15 and TRBJ1-4, with 10 nucleotides matching TRBD1. CDR1 is LNHNV, CDR2 YYDKDF, per germline (reference sequence). With V trimmed by 6 bases and J by 2 bases, 6 bases remained unmatched. This CDR3 has 16 amino acids. In DNA form, the CDR3 reads TGTGCCACCAGACGGGGACAGGGGAAGACTAATGAAAAACTGTTTTTT. It is translated as CATRRGQGKTNEKLFF.

The V call is TRBV10-3, the J call TRBJ2-7, with 7 bases fitting TRBD2. The CDR3 loop spans 12 amino acids. With 11 bases clipped from V and 5 bases from J, the junction kept 9 bases outside the gene matches. Germline loops: CDR1 ENHRY, CDR2 SYGVKD. The CDR3 nucleotides are TGTGCCGCCGGGACTACCCCCCACGAGCAGTACTTC. Translating gives CAAGTTPHEQYF.

The table lists this clonotype with many counts. The chain has TRBV28 and TRBJ1-2; 7 bases line up with TRBD1. J gave up 1 base and V 5 bases, and 10 bases lay outside the gene matches. The CDR3 is 16 residues long. The germline gives CDR1 MDHEN, CDR2 SYDVKM. CDR3 nucleotide sequence: TGTGCCAGCAGTATACGGACAGGCATCTATAACTATGGCTACACCTTC. This codes for CASSIRTGIYNYGYTF.

The chain is built from TRBV29-1 and TRBJ1-1; 8 bases align to TRBD1. J lost 4 bases, V lost 7 bases, and 8 bases had no gene match. This CDR3 has 13 amino acids. Germline assignment: CDR1 SQVTM and CDR2 ANQGSEA. The CDR3 here is CSGNGQGGTEAFF. CDR3 DNA sequence: TGCAGCGGAAACGGACAGGGTGGCACTGAAGCTTTCTTT. The full variable domain, its missing parts supplied by reference TRBV29-1 and TRBJ1-1, is SAVISQKPSRDICQRGTSLTIQCQVDSQVTMMFWYRQQPGQSLTLIATANQGSEATYESGFVIDKFPISRPNLTFSTLTVSNMSPEDSSIYLCSGNGQGGTEAFFGQGTRLTVV.

This clonotype was seen a handful of times. This sequence joins TRBV5-5 and TRBJ2-3, with 12 positions matching TRBD2. J lost 4 bases, V lost 4 bases, and 4 bases had no gene match. The CDR3 has 15 amino acids. Looked up from germline, CDR1 is SGHKS and CDR2 is YYEKEE (reference sequence). CDR3 sequence: CASSNLAGGADTQYF. CDR3 in DNA: TGTGCCAGCAGCAATCTAGCGGGGGGGGCAGATACGCAGTATTTT.

The sample holds many counts of this clonotype. The chain has TRBV2 and TRBJ2-3; D uncertain. Germline values: CDR1 SNHLY, CDR2 FYNNEI. The CDR3 runs to 15 residues. The V gene lost 6 bases and the J gene lost 6 bases, with 19 bases spanning the gap. The CDR3 DNA sequence: TGTGCCAGCAGGGCCACTCCCCTTGAGTACGATACGCAGTATTTT. This translates into CASRATPLEYDTQYF. The whole variable domain, remainder taken from reference TRBV2 and TRBJ2-3, is EPEVTQTPSHQVTQMGQEVILRCVPISNHLYFYWYRQILGQKVEFLVSFYNNEISEKSEIFDDQFSVERPDGSNFTLKIRSTKLEDSAMYFCASRATPLEYDTQYFGPGTRLTVL.

The CDR3 is CAISEVNEQFF. CDR3 bases: TGTGCCATCAGTGAAGTCAATGAGCAGTTCTTC. The V gene is TRBV10-3, the J gene TRBJ2-1; D gene unclear. The germline V gene encodes CDR1 ENHRY and CDR2 SYGVKD. V was cut by 3 bases and J by 6 bases, with 3 bases left in between. The CDR3 extends over 11 amino acids.

Only one count was recorded for this clonotype. Just one base apart from a much larger clone, this may be a read error. This chain uses TRBV12-5 with TRBJ1-1; D is ambiguous. The CDR3 consists of 15 residues. Germline-derived CDR1 and CDR2 are LGHNT and FRNRAP. This CDR3 reads CASGLVTGPNTEALF. In DNA, the CDR3 is TGTGCTAGTGGTTTGGTAACCGGGCCTAACACTGAAGCTCTCTTT.

This clonotype has a count of ten or more. The gene calls are TRBV3-1 and TRBJ1-2; D is unclear. This CDR3 is built from 12 residues. V was pared by 1 base and J by 4 bases, with 4 bases between. From germline, CDR1 is LGHDT and CDR2 YNNKEL (reference sequence). The CDR3 nucleotides read TGTGCCAGCAGCCAAGGGACCTATGGCTACACCTTC. It encodes CASSQGTYGYTF.

V usage is TRBV20-1 and J usage is TRBJ2-7; tentative D call: TRBD2 (5 bases). The ends were cut back, 5 bases at V and 6 bases at J, with 8 bases in the middle. The CDR3 contains 10 residues. Looked up from germline, CDR1 is DFQATT and CDR2 is SNEGSKA (reference sequence). The CDR3 DNA reads as TGCAGTGCTTATGCGGGCGAGCAGTACTTC. It specifies CSAYAGEQYF.

This clonotype was detected many times. This chain joins TRBV2 and TRBJ2-3; TRBD1 aligns across 10 bases. The V gene's germline CDR1 is SNHLY and CDR2 FYNNEI. Unmatched junction bases numbered 7, after V lost 8 bases and J lost 5 bases. The CDR3 covers 14 residues. The CDR3 nucleotides are TGTGCCAGCGGAAGACAGGGGGCAGAAGATACGCAGTATTTT. Residues: CASGRQGAEDTQYF.

The CDR3 DNA reads TGTGCCAGTAGGGGAACACCGGGACGGCGAAATGAAAAACTGTTTTTT. Translated: CASRGTPGRRNEKLFF. The V and J genes are TRBV19 and TRBJ1-4; possibly TRBD1 for D (5 bases). CDR3 length equals 16 residues. Germline V lookup: CDR1 LNHDA, CDR2 SQIVND (reference sequence). V lost 6 bases and J 5 bases, leaving 19 bases between the germline ends.

At least ten counts were recorded for this clonotype. The V and J genes are TRBV7-2 and TRBJ1-5; D perhaps matches TRBD1 (5 bases). V lost 5 bases, J lost 3 bases, and 11 bases lay in between. The CDR3 extends over 14 amino acids. The V gene's germline CDR1 is SGHTA and CDR2 FQGNSA. The CDR3 DNA follows: TGTGCCAGCAGCGCGCCGGGGCCCAATCAGCCCCAGCATTTT. It encodes CASSAPGPNQPQHF.

CDR3 protein: CAISGDRGGDTQYF. The CDR3 DNA sequence: TGTGCCATCAGTGGGGACAGGGGTGGAGATACGCAGTATTTT. The chain recombines TRBV10-3 with TRBJ2-3; 10 bases are a match to TRBD1. Trimming took 4 bases from V and 5 from J; bases not matched to a gene: 3. Germline assignment: CDR1 ENHRY and CDR2 SYGVKD. The CDR3 is 14 residues long.

This clonotype was seen many times. The chain recombines TRBV7-2 with TRBJ1-6; D gene ambiguous. CDR1 and CDR2 from the germline V gene are SGHTA and FQGNSA. This CDR3 region has 16 residues. V lost 1 base, J lost 0 bases, and 7 bases lay in between. The CDR3: CASSLDGSSYNSPLHF. The CDR3 nucleotides read TGTGCCAGCAGCTTAGACGGGAGCTCCTATAATTCACCCCTCCACTTT.

The table lists this clonotype with many counts. J is TRBJ1-2 and V is TRBV24-1; possibly TRBD1 for D (6 bases). CDR1 and CDR2 from the germline V gene are KGHDR and SFDVKD. This CDR3 has 13 amino acids. V lost 2 bases, J lost 7 bases, and 10 bases lay in between. CDR3 amino acids: CATSDWGARGYTF. The CDR3 DNA reads as TGTGCCACCAGTGATTGGGGGGCGCGTGGCTACACCTTC.

The CDR3 spells CASSLGQSDTIYF. The CDR3 DNA follows: TGTGCCAGCAGTTTAGGACAGTCGGACACCATATATTTT. The J gene is TRBJ1-3, the V gene TRBV12-3 or TRBV12-4; possible D gene TRBD1, 5 bases. The CDR3 length is 13 residues. V dropped 1 base and J dropped 8 bases, with 9 bases sitting between them.

Many counts were recorded for this clonotype. The chain combines TRBV11-3 with TRBJ2-2; no reliable D call. Trimming removed 4 bases at V and 9 bases at J, with 9 bases between. This CDR3 spans 12 amino acids. Germline CDR1 and CDR2: SGHNT and YENEEA. The DNA for the CDR3 is TGTGCCAGCAGCTCAAGACGACGGGAGCTGTTTTTT. It translates to CASSSRRRELFF.

This clonotype was seen a few times. The chain recombines TRBV5-4 with TRBJ2-7; 13 nucleotides match TRBD2. The CDR3 is 15 amino acids. Germline values: CDR1 SGHNT, CDR2 YYREEE (reference sequence). Germline trimming cut 4 bases from V and 3 bases from J; bases unmatched to any gene: 4. The CDR3 region is CASSGTSGTFYEQYF. CDR3 nucleotides: TGTGCCAGCAGCGGGACTAGCGGGACATTCTACGAGCAGTACTTC.

At least ten counts were recorded for this clonotype. This chain uses TRBV11-2 with TRBJ2-3, with D unresolved. Germline assignment: CDR1 SGHAT and CDR2 FQNNGV. V lost 1 base and J lost 0, with 8 bases in between. This CDR3 region has 15 residues. The chain's CDR3 is CASSLGALSTDTQYF. Written as DNA, the CDR3 is TGTGCCAGCAGCTTAGGTGCTCTAAGCACAGATACGCAGTATTTT.

This clonotype was picked up many times. The chain links TRBV3-1 to TRBJ1-6; D might be TRBD1 (5 bases). V was pared by 5 bases and J by 8 bases, with 16 bases between. Germline V gene sequence: CDR1 LGHDT, CDR2 YNNKEL (reference sequence). CDR3 length: 15 residues. CDR3 nucleotide sequence: TGTGCCAGCAGCTCCAAGATGTGGGGGTATTCACCCCTCCACTTT. Its translation: CASSSKMWGYSPLHF.

At least ten counts were recorded for this clonotype. The gene calls are TRBV2 and TRBJ1-2, with TRBD1 matching over 7 bases. This CDR3 is built from 12 residues. Looked up from germline, CDR1 is SNHLY and CDR2 is FYNNEI. Trimming removed 7 bases from V and 5 bases from J; junction bases left unmatched: 4. Here the CDR3 DNA reads TGTGCCAGCACCCTGACAGGGTATGGCTACACCTTC. Translation gives CASTLTGYGYTF.

This clonotype has a count of ten or more. This rearrangement joins TRBV7-9 to TRBJ2-5, with a possible D match to TRBD2 (6 bases). Trimming cost V 6 bases and J 5 bases, with 19 bases left between them. The CDR3 has 15 amino acids. Germline CDR1 and CDR2: SEHNR and FQNEAQ (reference sequence). The CDR3 loop is CASSPGEAKRETQYF. In DNA, the CDR3 is TGTGCCAGCAGTCCGGGGGAAGCAAAGCGGGAGACCCAGTACTTC.

The chain couples TRBV7-3 to TRBJ1-4; 7 nucleotides agree with TRBD1. CDR1 SGHTA and CDR2 FQGTGA come from the germline V gene. Trimming removed 0 bases from V and 7 bases from J; junction bases left unmatched: 5. This CDR3 is built from 15 residues. CDR3 sequence: CASSLTGTDGEKLFF. The CDR3 nucleotides read TGTGCCAGCAGCTTAACAGGGACAGATGGTGAAAAACTGTTTTTT.

This clonotype was seen only a few times. The chain recombines TRBV6-2 or TRBV6-3 with TRBJ2-1; D is possibly TRBD2 (5 bases). Germline CDR1 is MNHEY and CDR2 is SVGEGT. The CDR3 is 13 amino acids. V shed 2 bases and J shed 9 bases, with 11 bases lying between them. The CDR3 sequence: CASSYLRRGEQFF. In nucleotides, the CDR3 is TGTGCCAGCAGTTACCTCCGTCGGGGTGAGCAGTTCTTC.

This clonotype was recorded at least ten times. The chain carries TRBV20-1 and TRBJ2-3, with 10 positions matching TRBD2. The V segment lost 3 bases and the J segment 2 bases; nucleotides outside the gene matches: 11. The CDR3 runs 17 residues. The germline V gene encodes CDR1 DFQATT and CDR2 SNEGSKA (reference sequence). This CDR3 reads CSASPNLAGALTDTQYF. CDR3 sequence (DNA): TGCAGTGCTAGTCCGAATCTAGCGGGGGCCCTCACAGATACGCAGTATTTT.

The chain joins TRBV6-5 to TRBJ2-3; a possible D gene is TRBD1 (6 bases). Looked up from germline, CDR1 is MNHEY and CDR2 is SVGAGI. V was trimmed by 2 bases and J by 2 bases, leaving 11 bases between them. This CDR3 contains 15 residues. The CDR3 loop reads CASSYLDRHTDTQYF. The CDR3 nucleotides read TGTGCCAGCAGTTACCTAGACAGGCACACAGATACGCAGTATTTT.